Below are 17 T cell receptor beta chains sequenced from a single sample in a study of blood T cell repertoires in COVID-19. Using immunoSEQ multiplex PCR, the repertoire was profiled, and TCRdb retains in-frame clones only, with some absent. The profile shows under 200,000 clones, roughly 93% of them singletons. Sequencing was carried out using peripheral blood. These TCRs come from a man in his late teens or twenties with COVID-19, enrolled during active disease.

This clone was found a few times. V is TRBV3-1 (or the pseudogene TRBV3-2) and J is TRBJ2-1; 11 nucleotides match TRBD2. CDR3 length: 14 amino acids. Looked up from germline, CDR1 is LGHDT and CDR2 is YNNKEL (reference sequence). The trim removed 4 bases at V and 9 bases at J, leaving 5 bases unmatched. The CDR3: CASSLTSGKGEQFF. The DNA of the CDR3 is TGTGCCAGCAGCCTGACTAGCGGGAAGGGTGAGCAGTTCTTC.

The V call is TRBV4-2, the J call TRBJ2-4, with 13 bases identical to TRBD2. The length of the CDR3 is 17 residues. J gave up 1 base and V 2 bases, and 2 bases lay outside the gene matches. CDR1 LGHNA and CDR2 YNFKEQ come from the germline V gene. Here the CDR3 DNA reads TGTGCCAGCAGCCAACTACTAGCGGGAGGGGCCAAAAACATTCAGTACTTC. Translated, it gives CASSQLLAGGAKNIQYF.

V usage is TRBV7-3 and J usage is TRBJ1-1; no clear D gene. Germline CDR1 reads SGHTA; CDR2 reads FQGTGA. The CDR3 length is 15 residues. V lost 0 bases to trimming and J lost 4 bases, with 12 bases between them. The CDR3 DNA is TGTGCCAGCAGCTTAACGAGGGATCCCGGCACTGAAGCTTTCTTT. This gives the protein CASSLTRDPGTEAFF.

The chain joins TRBV6-5 to TRBJ1-3; a weak D match, TRBD1 (6 bases). The CDR3 consists of 15 residues. V lost 6 bases and J 4 bases, leaving 16 bases between the germline ends. Germline values: CDR1 MNHEY, CDR2 SVGAGI. The CDR3 sequence is CASSLRWGQGNTIYF. CDR3 nucleotide sequence: TGTGCCAGCAGCCTAAGGTGGGGGCAAGGAAACACCATATATTTT.

This clone was recorded a few times. The rearrangement joins TRBV3-1 (or the pseudogene TRBV3-2) to TRBJ1-5, with D possibly being TRBD1 (5 bases). This CDR3 contains 15 residues. Trimming pared 3 bases from V and 4 bases from J, leaving 13 bases between. Germline CDR1 is LGHDT and CDR2 is YNNKEL (reference sequence). For the CDR3, the DNA is TGTGCCAGCAGCCAGAATATAGGGGCGAATCAGCCCCAGCATTTT. It is translated as CASSQNIGANQPQHF.

The V call is TRBV29-1, the J call TRBJ2-3; 12 bases line up with TRBD2. CDR1 and CDR2 from the germline V gene are SQVTM and ANQGSEA. V lost 4 bases and J lost 3; bases outside the gene matches: 11. This CDR3 is built from 17 residues. CDR3 sequence (DNA): TGCAGCGTTGGAAATACCCGACTAGCGGGAGTTACAGATACGCAGTATTTT. Amino acid sequence: CSVGNTRLAGVTDTQYF.

This clone was seen a single time. V gene TRBV19 combines with J gene TRBJ2-7; 8 bases align to TRBD2. Losses at the gene ends were 4 bases for V and 1 base for J; bases not matched to a gene: 9. CDR1 LNHDA and CDR2 SQIVND come from the germline V gene (reference sequence). This CDR3 is built from 16 residues. This CDR3 is CASSKTSGGVSYEQYF. The CDR3 DNA is TGTGCCAGTAGTAAAACTAGCGGAGGGGTTTCCTACGAGCAGTACTTC. Using reference TRBV19 and TRBJ2-7 for the parts outside the CDR3, the full variable domain is DGGITQSPKYLFRKEGQNVTLSCEQNLNHDAMYWYRQDPGQGLRLIYYSQIVNDFQKGDIAEGYSVSREKKESFPLTVTSAQKNPTAFYLCASSKTSGGVSYEQYFGPGTRLTVT.

The genes are TRBV7-6 and TRBJ2-1; D may be TRBD2 (6 bases). The CDR3 runs 15 residues. CDR1 is SGHVS and CDR2 is FNYEAQ in the germline V gene. V lost 1 base, J lost 4 bases, and 11 bases lay in between. The CDR3 nucleotides read TGTGCCAGCAGCTTAGAAGTTAGCGGTTACAATGAGCAGTTCTTC. Protein: CASSLEVSGYNEQFF.

V and J are TRBV27 and TRBJ2-7, with a weak D call TRBD1 (6 bases). With 5 bases removed from V and 3 bases from J, the gap between germline ends came to 20 bases. Germline CDR1 reads MNHEY; CDR2 reads SMNVEV (reference sequence). The CDR3 runs 16 residues. CDR3 bases: TGTGCCAGCAGTCTCACTCAGGGGTACCACTACTACGAGCAGTACTTC. It translates to CASSLTQGYHYYEQYF.

The V gene is TRBV7-8, the J gene TRBJ2-2; 9 bases are shared with TRBD2. Looked up from germline, CDR1 is SGHVS and CDR2 is FQNEAQ. The CDR3 consists of 17 residues. Trimming at V came to 2 bases and at J to 4 bases, leaving 8 bases not matched to a gene. This CDR3 is CASSLSRGRAFTGELFF. As DNA, the CDR3 is TGTGCCAGCAGCTTAAGTCGCGGGAGGGCCTTCACCGGGGAGCTGTTTTTT.

The genes are TRBV12-2 and TRBJ2-3; TRBD2, the D gene given by the table, was not confirmed from the DNA. TRBV12-2 is shown as a pseudogene. This CDR3 comprises 17 residues. The CDR3 region has the DNA TGTGCAAGTCGCTTTCGACCTAAGCGGGAGGCGACAGATACGCAGTATTTT. Its protein is CASRFRPKREATDTQYF.

The chain combines TRBV9 with TRBJ1-2; 7 bases match TRBD1. The CDR3 is 11 residues long. Trimming removed 9 bases from V and 7 bases from J; junction bases left unmatched: 6. Germline V gene data show CDR1 as SGDLS and CDR2 as YYNGEE. The CDR3 DNA follows: TGTGCCACTAAGGGGGCCGGTGGCTACACCTTC. It yields the protein CATKGAGGYTF.

V usage is TRBV7-3 and J usage is TRBJ2-1; TRBD2 might be the D (6 bases). Per the germline V gene, CDR1 is SGHTA and CDR2 is FQGTGA. This CDR3 is built from 13 residues. Trimming took 3 bases from V and 8 from J, leaving 11 bases between them. CDR3 sequence: CASSLSGEDEQFF. In DNA form, the CDR3 reads TGTGCCAGCAGCTTGTCCGGGGAGGATGAGCAGTTCTTC. The variable domain in full, completed from reference TRBV7-3 and TRBJ2-1, reads GAGVSQTPSNKVTEKGKYVELRCDPISGHTALYWYRQSLGQGPEFLIYFQGTGAADDSGLPNDRFFAVRPEGSVSTLKIQRTERGDSAVYLCASSLSGEDEQFFGPGTRLTVL.

The chain has TRBV28 and TRBJ1-1, with D perhaps matching TRBD1 (5 bases). Between the trimmed V and J ends, which lost 8 bases and 7 bases, there was a span of 14 bases. The CDR3 sequence is 12 residues long. Germline assignment: CDR1 MDHEN and CDR2 SYDVKM. In DNA form, the CDR3 reads TGTGCCAGCCAGGGAGGTTTATATGAAGCTTTCTTT. Encoded protein: CASQGGLYEAFF.

The CDR3 is CASSAGDRGPVTEAFF. As DNA, the CDR3 is TGCGCCAGCAGCGCCGGGGACAGGGGGCCTGTCACTGAAGCTTTCTTT. This chain connects TRBV5-1 to TRBJ1-1; 12 nucleotides line up with TRBD1. V was clipped by 4 bases and J by 4 bases; unmatched bases: 8. The CDR3 is 16 amino acids. CDR1 and CDR2 (germline): SGHRS, YFSETQ.

The chain carries TRBV3-1 (or the pseudogene TRBV3-2) and TRBJ2-3; 8 bases align to TRBD2. There are 17 residues in the CDR3. Per germline, CDR1 LGHDT and CDR2 YNNKEL (reference sequence). Losses at the gene ends were 4 bases for V and 3 bases for J; bases not matched to a gene: 12. The CDR3 DNA reads TGTGCCAGCAGCCCACACGGGGGGGGAGAGGGGACAGATACGCAGTATTTT. As protein: CASSPHGGGEGTDTQYF.

The chain joins TRBV10-3 to TRBJ2-3; 11 nucleotides agree with TRBD2. The CDR3 is made up of 18 amino acids. Germline values: CDR1 ENHRY, CDR2 SYGVKD. J was trimmed by 2 bases and V by 4 bases; bases with no gene match: 11. Written as DNA, the CDR3 is TGTGCCATCAGTGCCCCTACTGAGACTAGCGGGGCCACAGATACGCAGTATTTT. Protein: CAISAPTETSGATDTQYF.